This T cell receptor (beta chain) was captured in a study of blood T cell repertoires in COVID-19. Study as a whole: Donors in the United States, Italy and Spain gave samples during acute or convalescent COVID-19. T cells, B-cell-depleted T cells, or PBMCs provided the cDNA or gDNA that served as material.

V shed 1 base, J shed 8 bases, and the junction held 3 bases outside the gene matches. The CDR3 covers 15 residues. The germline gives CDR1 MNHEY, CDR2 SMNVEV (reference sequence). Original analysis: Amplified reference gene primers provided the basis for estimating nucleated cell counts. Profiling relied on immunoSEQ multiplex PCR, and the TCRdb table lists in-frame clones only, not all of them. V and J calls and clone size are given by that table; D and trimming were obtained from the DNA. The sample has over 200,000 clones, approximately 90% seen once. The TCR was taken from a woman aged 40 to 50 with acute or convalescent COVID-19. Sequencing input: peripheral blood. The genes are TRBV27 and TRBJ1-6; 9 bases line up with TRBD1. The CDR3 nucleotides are TGTGCCAGCAGTTTATTTACAGGGGGCCATTCACCCCTCCACTTT. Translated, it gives CASSLFTGGHSPLHF.